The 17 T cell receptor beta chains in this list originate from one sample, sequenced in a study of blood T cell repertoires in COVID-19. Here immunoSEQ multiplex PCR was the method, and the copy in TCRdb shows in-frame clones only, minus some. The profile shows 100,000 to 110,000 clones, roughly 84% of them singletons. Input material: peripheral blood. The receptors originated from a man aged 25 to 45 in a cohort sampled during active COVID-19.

Here the CDR3 reads CASSVGDRHQPQHF. CDR3 in DNA: TGTGCCAGCAGCGTAGGGGACAGGCATCAGCCCCAGCATTTT. The chain carries TRBV9 and TRBJ1-5, with TRBD1 identical over 8 bases. Unmatched junction bases numbered 1, after V lost 0 bases and J lost 5 bases. Germline CDR1 SGDLS, CDR2 YYNGEE. The CDR3 is 14 residues long.

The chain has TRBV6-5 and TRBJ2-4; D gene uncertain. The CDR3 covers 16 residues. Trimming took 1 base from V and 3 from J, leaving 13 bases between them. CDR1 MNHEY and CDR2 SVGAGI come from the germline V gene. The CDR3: CASSYFQSPGKNIQYF. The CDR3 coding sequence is TGTGCCAGCAGTTACTTTCAGTCGCCAGGCAAAAACATTCAGTACTTC.

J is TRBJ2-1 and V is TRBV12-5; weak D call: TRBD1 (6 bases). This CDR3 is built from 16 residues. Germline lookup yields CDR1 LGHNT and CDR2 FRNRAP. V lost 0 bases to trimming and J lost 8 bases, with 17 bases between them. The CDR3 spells CASGLVVQGGGHEQFF. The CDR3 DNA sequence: TGTGCTAGTGGTTTGGTAGTTCAGGGTGGGGGCCATGAGCAGTTCTTC.

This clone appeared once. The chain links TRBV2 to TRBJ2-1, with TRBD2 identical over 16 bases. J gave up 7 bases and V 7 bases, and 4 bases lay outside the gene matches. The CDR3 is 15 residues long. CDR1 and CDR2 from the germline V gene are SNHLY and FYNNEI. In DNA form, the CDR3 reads TGTGCCAGCACCGGGACTAGCGGGGGGGTTAATGAGCAGTTCTTC. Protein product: CASTGTSGGVNEQFF.

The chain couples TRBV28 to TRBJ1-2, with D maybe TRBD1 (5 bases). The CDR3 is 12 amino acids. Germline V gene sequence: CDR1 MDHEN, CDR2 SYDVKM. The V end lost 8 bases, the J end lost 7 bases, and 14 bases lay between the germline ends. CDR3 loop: CASEPQGTGYTF. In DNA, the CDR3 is TGTGCCAGCGAGCCCCAGGGTACTGGCTACACCTTC.

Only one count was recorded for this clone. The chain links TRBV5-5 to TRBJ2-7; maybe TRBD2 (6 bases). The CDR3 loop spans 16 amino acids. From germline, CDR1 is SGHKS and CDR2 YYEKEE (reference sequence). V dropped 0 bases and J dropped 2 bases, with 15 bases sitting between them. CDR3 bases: TGTGCCAGCAGCTTGGTTAGAGGTGGCGGGGCCTACGAGCAGTACTTC. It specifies CASSLVRGGGAYEQYF.

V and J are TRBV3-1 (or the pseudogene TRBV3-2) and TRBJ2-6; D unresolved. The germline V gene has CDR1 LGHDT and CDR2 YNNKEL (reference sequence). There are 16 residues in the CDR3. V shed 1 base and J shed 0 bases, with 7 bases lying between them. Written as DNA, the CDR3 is TGTGCCAGCAGCCAAGGTAGTCTCTCTGGGGCCAACGTCCTGACTTTC. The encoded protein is CASSQGSLSGANVLTF.

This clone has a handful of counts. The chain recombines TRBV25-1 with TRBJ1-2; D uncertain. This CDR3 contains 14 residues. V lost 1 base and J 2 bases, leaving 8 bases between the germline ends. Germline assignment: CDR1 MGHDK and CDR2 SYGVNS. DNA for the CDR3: TGTGCCAGCAGTGAATTAACAGAGAACTATGGCTACACCTTC. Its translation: CASSELTENYGYTF.

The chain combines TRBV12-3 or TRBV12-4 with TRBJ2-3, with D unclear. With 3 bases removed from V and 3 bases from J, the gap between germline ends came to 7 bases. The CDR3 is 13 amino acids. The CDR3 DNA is TGTGCCAGCAGTTTGTTAGCTACAGATACGCAGTATTTT. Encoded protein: CASSLLATDTQYF.

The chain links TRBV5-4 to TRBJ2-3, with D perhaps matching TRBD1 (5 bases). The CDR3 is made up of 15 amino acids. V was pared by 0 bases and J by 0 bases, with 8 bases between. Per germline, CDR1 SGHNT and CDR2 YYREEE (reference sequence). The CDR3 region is CASSLVDRSTDTQYF. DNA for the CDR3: TGTGCCAGCAGCTTGGTAGACAGAAGCACAGATACGCAGTATTTT. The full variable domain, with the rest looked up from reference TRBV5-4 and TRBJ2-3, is ETGVTQSPTHLIKTRGQQVTLRCSSQSGHNTVSWYQQALGQGPQFIFQYYREEENGRGNFPPRFSGLQFPNYSSELNVNALELDDSALYLCASSLVDRSTDTQYFGPGTRLTVL.

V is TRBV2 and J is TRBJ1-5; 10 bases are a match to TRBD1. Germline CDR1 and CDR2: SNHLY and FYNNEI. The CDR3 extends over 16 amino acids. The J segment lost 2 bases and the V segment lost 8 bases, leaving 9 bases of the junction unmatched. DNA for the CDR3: TGTGCCAGCCGGACAGGGGGACGATTGGGCAATCAGCCCCAGCATTTT. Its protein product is CASRTGGRLGNQPQHF.

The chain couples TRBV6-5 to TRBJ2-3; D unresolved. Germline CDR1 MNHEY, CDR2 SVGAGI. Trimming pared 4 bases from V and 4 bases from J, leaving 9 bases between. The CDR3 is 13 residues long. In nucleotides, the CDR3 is TGTGCCAGCAGTTGGCTAGAGGCAGATACGCAGTATTTT. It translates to CASSWLEADTQYF.

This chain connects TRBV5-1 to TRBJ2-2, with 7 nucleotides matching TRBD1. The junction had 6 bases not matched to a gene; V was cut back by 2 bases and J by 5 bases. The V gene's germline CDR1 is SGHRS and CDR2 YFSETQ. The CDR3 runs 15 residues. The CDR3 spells CASSFTGDGTGELFF. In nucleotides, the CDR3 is TGCGCCAGCAGCTTCACAGGGGACGGGACCGGGGAGCTGTTTTTT. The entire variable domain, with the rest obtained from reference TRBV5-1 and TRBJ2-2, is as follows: KAGVTQTPRYLIKTRGQQVTLSCSPISGHRSVSWYQQTPGQGLQFLFEYFSETQRNKGNFPGRFSGRQFSNSRSEMNVSTLELGDSALYLCASSFTGDGTGELFFGEGSRLTVL.

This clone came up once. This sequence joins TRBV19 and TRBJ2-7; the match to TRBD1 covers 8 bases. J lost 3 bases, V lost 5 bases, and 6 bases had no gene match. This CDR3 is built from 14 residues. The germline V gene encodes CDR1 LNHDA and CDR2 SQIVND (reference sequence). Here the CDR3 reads CASSPDRGNYEQYF. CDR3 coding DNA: TGTGCCAGTAGTCCCGACAGGGGAAACTACGAGCAGTACTTC.

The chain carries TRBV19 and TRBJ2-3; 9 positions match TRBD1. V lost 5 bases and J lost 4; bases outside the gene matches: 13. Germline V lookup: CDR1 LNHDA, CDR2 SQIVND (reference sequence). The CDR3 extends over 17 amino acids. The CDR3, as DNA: TGTGCCAGTAGTCAGTCGGGGACAGGGTATGAGCCAGATACGCAGTATTTT. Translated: CASSQSGTGYEPDTQYF.

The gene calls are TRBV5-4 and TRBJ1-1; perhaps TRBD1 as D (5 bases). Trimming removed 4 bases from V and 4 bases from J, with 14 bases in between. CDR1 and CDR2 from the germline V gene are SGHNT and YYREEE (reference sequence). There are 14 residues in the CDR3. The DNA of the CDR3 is TGTGCCAGCAGCGGTGTAAGGGGCGCCACTGAAGCTTTCTTT. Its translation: CASSGVRGATEAFF.

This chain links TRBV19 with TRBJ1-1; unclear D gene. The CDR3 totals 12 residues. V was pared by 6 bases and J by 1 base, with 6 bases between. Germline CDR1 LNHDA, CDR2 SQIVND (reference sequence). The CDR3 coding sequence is TGTGCCAGTAGGGGGAGGAACACTGAAGCTTTCTTT. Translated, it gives CASRGRNTEAFF.